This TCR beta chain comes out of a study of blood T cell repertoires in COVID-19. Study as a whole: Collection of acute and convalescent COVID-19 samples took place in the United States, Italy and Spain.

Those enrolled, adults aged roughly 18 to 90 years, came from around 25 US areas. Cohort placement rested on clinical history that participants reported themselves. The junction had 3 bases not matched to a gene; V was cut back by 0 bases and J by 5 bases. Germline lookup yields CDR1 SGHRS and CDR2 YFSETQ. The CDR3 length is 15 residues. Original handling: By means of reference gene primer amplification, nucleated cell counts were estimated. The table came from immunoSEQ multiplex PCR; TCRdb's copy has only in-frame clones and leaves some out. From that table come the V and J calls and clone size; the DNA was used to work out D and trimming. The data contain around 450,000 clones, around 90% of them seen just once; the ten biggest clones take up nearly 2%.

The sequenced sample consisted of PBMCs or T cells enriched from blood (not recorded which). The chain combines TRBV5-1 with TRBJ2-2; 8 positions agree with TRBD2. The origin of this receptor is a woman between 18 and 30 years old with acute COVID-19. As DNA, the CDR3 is TGCGCCAGCAGCTTGGTGCTAGCGGGTACCGGGGAGCTGTTTTTT. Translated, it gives CASSLVLAGTGELFF.